The present T cell receptor beta chain was sequenced within a study of T-cell memory formation after mild COVID-19. TCRdb fed the 5' RACE reads into MiXCR, producing one record per CDR3 protein. The table has some 130,000 distinct CDR3 sequences, roughly 15% seen once; the top ten hold approximately 15%. Trimming stripped 5 bases from V and 1 base from J, with 15 bases between. The CDR3 sequence is 14 residues long. Germline V gene sequence: CDR1 DFQATT, CDR2 SNEGSKA (reference sequence). In this sample, this clonotype turned up a few times. The clonotype comes from an adult woman who had mild COVID-19 (a few samples of this study predate the infection). Cell type and time point are not known. Sequenced material: PBMCs or a T cell subset sorted from them (not recorded which). V gene TRBV20-1 combines with J gene TRBJ2-7, with a possible D match to TRBD1 (6 bases). The CDR3 DNA sequence: TGCAGTGCTTCCACAGGGTGGGGATCCTACGAGCAGTACTTC. This translates into CSASTGWGSYEQYF.